These 30 T cell receptor beta chains originate from one sample sequenced in a study of blood T cell repertoires in COVID-19. Assay: immunoSEQ multiplex PCR; the TCRdb copy retains only in-frame clones and omits some. The profile shows about 9,200 clones, about nine tenths of them singletons. The material sequenced was peripheral blood. The source of these receptors is a man aged 55 to 70 with acute or convalescent COVID-19.

This chain uses TRBV18 with TRBJ2-7, with 11 bases fitting TRBD2. Germline V lookup: CDR1 KGHSH, CDR2 LQKENI. J gave up 3 bases and V 5 bases, and 6 bases lay outside the gene matches. The CDR3 runs to 15 residues. The chain's CDR3 is CASSSPGLAVYEQYF. The CDR3 DNA sequence: TGTGCCAGCTCATCCCCGGGACTAGCGGTCTACGAGCAGTACTTC.

The chain links TRBV7-2 to TRBJ2-2, with D unresolved. Trimming removed 5 bases from V and 1 base from J, with 14 bases in between. Germline CDR1 and CDR2: SGHTA and FQGNSA. CDR3 length equals 16 residues. The CDR3 reads CASSSPSKLNTGELFF. As DNA, the CDR3 is TGTGCCAGCAGCAGCCCTTCCAAACTGAACACCGGGGAGCTGTTTTTT.

The V gene is TRBV28, the J gene TRBJ2-7; 9 bases are a match to TRBD1. Per the germline V gene, CDR1 is MDHEN and CDR2 is SYDVKM. Unmatched junction bases numbered 9, after V lost 2 bases and J lost 7 bases. CDR3 length: 15 amino acids. CDR3 in amino acids: CASSLHGTGGGEQYV. CDR3 bases: TGTGCCAGCAGTTTACACGGAACAGGGGGCGGAGAGCAGTACGTC.

The V call is TRBV11-2, the J call TRBJ1-4, with TRBD1 as a possible D gene (6 bases). This CDR3 has 13 amino acids. The V gene's germline CDR1 is SGHAT and CDR2 FQNNGV. The V end was cut by 4 bases, the J end by 5 bases, with 8 bases between. DNA of the CDR3: TGTGCCAGCAGCTCCCAGGGGAATGAAAAACTGTTTTTT. As protein: CASSSQGNEKLFF.

The chain combines TRBV5-5 with TRBJ1-3, with a tentative D call TRBD1 (6 bases). V dropped 0 bases and J dropped 4 bases, with 14 bases sitting between them. Germline loops: CDR1 SGHKS, CDR2 YYEKEE (reference sequence). This CDR3 contains 16 residues. The CDR3 protein is CASSLASRGTGNTIYF. The DNA of the CDR3 is TGTGCCAGCAGCTTGGCCTCCAGGGGTACGGGAAACACCATATATTTT. The variable domain in full, with the rest retrieved from reference TRBV5-5 and TRBJ1-3, is DAGVTQSPTHLIKTRGQQVTLRCSPISGHKSVSWYQQVLGQGPQFIFQYYEKEERGRGNFPDRFSARQFPNYSSELNVNALLLGDSALYLCASSLASRGTGNTIYFGEGSWLTVV.

The chain joins TRBV25-1 to TRBJ2-1; the match to TRBD2 covers 9 bases. This CDR3 is built from 17 residues. CDR1 and CDR2 (germline): MGHDK, SYGVNS. V lost 0 bases and J lost 6; bases outside the gene matches: 9. The CDR3 DNA reads TGTGCCAGCAGTGAATATTTCCCTTCGCGGGAGGGCAATGAGCAGTTCTTC. Amino acid sequence: CASSEYFPSREGNEQFF.

The chain uses TRBV11-1 and TRBJ1-2; TRBD1 aligns across 9 bases. The ends lost 8 bases at V and 8 bases at J; junction bases unmatched: 9. The germline V gene has CDR1 SGHAT and CDR2 FQDESV (reference sequence). This CDR3 spans 13 amino acids. DNA for the CDR3: TGTGCCAGCTCCGCCGGGACAGGGATCGGCTACACCTTC. It encodes CASSAGTGIGYTF.

This chain joins TRBV11-2 and TRBJ1-2; 12 bases are shared with TRBD1. The CDR3 length is 18 residues. Germline CDR1 SGHAT, CDR2 FQNNGV. After removal of 2 bases from V and 7 bases from J, the junction contained 14 bases not matched to a gene. CDR3 in amino acids: CASSLNAMGTGGASGYTF. The CDR3 DNA follows: TGTGCCAGCAGCTTAAACGCCATGGGGACAGGGGGCGCGTCTGGCTACACCTTC.

This clone was seen only a few times. The chain joins TRBV15 to TRBJ2-4; maybe TRBD1 (6 bases). CDR1 LNHNV and CDR2 YYDKDF come from the germline V gene (reference sequence). The CDR3 contains 13 residues. Trimming cost V 1 base and J 7 bases, with 8 bases left between them. CDR3 nucleotide sequence: TGTGCCACCAGCAGAGGAGACAGGAACATTCAGTACTTC. Protein product: CATSRGDRNIQYF.

The chain has TRBV2 and TRBJ1-5; D is ambiguous. This CDR3 comprises 14 residues. With 4 bases removed from V and 7 bases from J, the gap between germline ends came to 14 bases. Per germline, CDR1 SNHLY and CDR2 FYNNEI. CDR3 protein: CASSVVRVMQPQHF. The CDR3 bases are TGTGCCAGCAGTGTTGTGAGGGTGATGCAGCCCCAGCATTTT.

The V call is TRBV9, the J call TRBJ1-1; unclear D gene. The CDR3 loop spans 11 amino acids. Trimming left V 4 bases short and J 7 bases short, with 8 bases between. CDR1 is SGDLS and CDR2 is YYNGEE in the germline V gene. As DNA, the CDR3 is TGTGCCAGCAGCCCGGCGGGTGAAGCTTTCTTT. Protein sequence: CASSPAGEAFF.

The chain employs TRBV18 and TRBJ2-2, with a tentative D call TRBD2 (6 bases). CDR1 and CDR2 (germline): KGHSH, LQKENI. V dropped 6 bases and J dropped 7 bases, with 12 bases sitting between them. The CDR3 runs to 13 residues. Written as DNA, the CDR3 is TGTGCCAGCTCGCGGGACCGACTCGGGGAGCTGTTTTTT. It yields the protein CASSRDRLGELFF. The complete variable domain, with remaining parts taken from reference TRBV18 and TRBJ2-2, reads NAGVMQNPRHLVRRRGQEARLRCSPMKGHSHVYWYRQLPEEGLKFMVYLQKENIIDESGMPKERFSAEFPKEGPSILRIQQVVRGDSAAYFCASSRDRLGELFFGEGSRLTVL.

This clone has only one observation. The chain employs TRBV11-3 and TRBJ2-5; weak D call: TRBD2 (6 bases). The CDR3 is 16 amino acids. The germline gives CDR1 SGHNT, CDR2 YENEEA. Trimming removed 6 bases at V and 2 bases at J, with 19 bases between. CDR3 protein: CASSRGAGNRQETQYF. The CDR3 DNA reads TGTGCCAGCAGTCGCGGGGCCGGGAATCGGCAAGAGACCCAGTACTTC.

The J gene is TRBJ2-7, the V gene TRBV4-2, with no clear D. This CDR3 is 16 amino acids long. The germline V and J ends were trimmed by 0 bases and 0 bases, with 12 bases remaining between them. Germline V gene lookup returns CDR1 LGHNA and CDR2 YNFKEQ. The CDR3 region has the DNA TGTGCCAGCAGCCAAGATTATGGCTTAAACTCCTACGAGCAGTACTTC. Translation gives CASSQDYGLNSYEQYF.

The V and J genes are TRBV28 and TRBJ2-6; TRBD1 matches at 8 bases. V lost 8 bases and J lost 4; bases outside the gene matches: 7. The CDR3 consists of 15 residues. The germline V gene has CDR1 MDHEN and CDR2 SYDVKM. CDR3 sequence reads: CASGGQAQGANVLTF. The CDR3 DNA follows: TGTGCCAGCGGGGGACAGGCGCAGGGGGCCAACGTCCTGACTTTC.

For the CDR3, the DNA is TGTGCCAGCAGTCAATCGACTAGCGGGCTCACCGGGGAGCTGTTTTTT. The encoded protein is CASSQSTSGLTGELFF. The rearrangement joins TRBV6-4 to TRBJ2-2, with TRBD2 matching 10 bases. Trimming cost V 5 bases and J 4 bases; bases outside gene matches: 7. The CDR3 totals 16 residues. Germline V gene lookup returns CDR1 MRHNA and CDR2 SNTAGT.

The chain employs TRBV20-1 and TRBJ1-1; D is perhaps TRBD1 (6 bases). This CDR3 has 11 amino acids. The V gene lost 5 bases and the J gene lost 13 bases, with 17 bases spanning the gap. CDR1 is DFQATT and CDR2 is SNEGSKA in the germline V gene (reference sequence). CDR3 in amino acids: CSAGPGQVGFF. CDR3 bases: TGCAGTGCTGGTCCGGGACAAGTTGGTTTCTTT.

The chain carries TRBV18 and TRBJ2-7; TRBD2 aligns across 7 bases. This CDR3 is built from 15 residues. With V trimmed by 5 bases and J by 2 bases, 9 bases remained unmatched. Germline loops: CDR1 KGHSH, CDR2 LQKENI. For the CDR3, the DNA is TGTGCCAGCTCAAGTATGTTGGGAGGGACCTACGAGCAGTACGTC. It codes for CASSSMLGGTYEQYV.

The rearrangement uses TRBV19 and TRBJ2-1, with TRBD2 identical over 10 bases. Looked up from germline, CDR1 is LNHDA and CDR2 is SQIVND (reference sequence). The length of the CDR3 is 15 residues. After removal of 0 bases from V and 8 bases from J, the junction contained 4 bases not matched to a gene. CDR3 DNA sequence: TGTGCCAGTAGTATAGAGAGCGGGAGGGTCTATGAGCAGTTCTTC. It is translated as CASSIESGRVYEQFF.

The CDR3 nucleotides are TGCGCCAGCAGCACCGGGACAGGGGTTCAGCCCCAGCATTTT. Amino acids: CASSTGTGVQPQHF. The chain links TRBV5-1 to TRBJ1-5; 10 bases match TRBD1. The V gene's germline CDR1 is SGHRS and CDR2 YFSETQ. Unmatched junction bases numbered 4, after V lost 4 bases and J lost 6 bases. This CDR3 region has 14 residues.

The V gene is TRBV28, the J gene TRBJ2-3, with no clear D. Trimming removed 4 bases from V and 0 bases from J, with 11 bases in between. Per germline, CDR1 MDHEN and CDR2 SYDVKM. This CDR3 is 15 amino acids long. The DNA for the CDR3 is TGTGCCAGCAGTTCGGGTCTCCTCAGCACAGATACGCAGTATTTT. Encoded protein: CASSSGLLSTDTQYF.

The CDR3 DNA sequence: TGTGCCAGCAGTTTCCTCGACAGGGGATTTGGCTACACCTTC. Amino acids: CASSFLDRGFGYTF. The chain couples TRBV27 to TRBJ1-2; 8 positions match TRBD1. Per the germline V gene, CDR1 is MNHEY and CDR2 is SMNVEV (reference sequence). V gave up 3 bases and J gave up 7 bases; unmatched junction bases: 7. CDR3 length: 14 residues.

This sequence joins TRBV7-9 and TRBJ1-1; maybe TRBD1 (6 bases). Trimming shortened V by 5 bases and J by 6 bases, and 16 bases separated the two germline ends. The CDR3 loop spans 14 amino acids. The V gene's germline CDR1 is SEHNR and CDR2 FQNEAQ (reference sequence). CDR3 sequence: CASSLIQGSSEAFF. The CDR3 DNA sequence: TGTGCCAGCAGCCTAATACAGGGTTCCTCTGAAGCTTTCTTT.

V and J are TRBV12-3 or TRBV12-4 and TRBJ1-6, with a tentative D call TRBD1 (5 bases). The CDR3 covers 13 residues. V gave up 6 bases and J gave up 10 bases, with 13 bases separating them. The CDR3 coding sequence is TGTGCCAGCAGCCCAGGGATGGGGTCACCCCTCCACTTT. Translation: CASSPGMGSPLHF.

V is TRBV2 and J is TRBJ1-6, with 7 bases aligning to TRBD1. Per germline, CDR1 SNHLY and CDR2 FYNNEI. The V segment lost 8 bases and the J segment 0 bases; nucleotides outside the gene matches: 10. The CDR3 contains 17 residues. CDR3 sequence: CASGDRDVGSYNSPLHF. The CDR3 DNA reads as TGTGCCAGCGGAGACAGGGACGTTGGCTCCTATAATTCACCCCTCCACTTT.

The count of this clone is one. V usage is TRBV14 and J usage is TRBJ1-4, with D tentatively TRBD1 (5 bases). CDR3 length: 15 residues. The V end was cut by 4 bases, the J end by 1 base, with 10 bases between. Germline CDR1 and CDR2: SGHDN and FVKESK. The CDR3 DNA sequence: TGTGCCAGCAGCCCACAAAGGGGAACTAATGAAAAACTGTTTTTT. It yields the protein CASSPQRGTNEKLFF.

This chain links TRBV24-1 with TRBJ1-2; weak D call: TRBD1 (5 bases). CDR1 and CDR2 (germline): KGHDR, SFDVKD. The CDR3 is 14 amino acids. The germline V and J ends were trimmed by 9 bases and 0 bases, with 13 bases remaining between them. CDR3: CATSGAGTNYGYTF. The CDR3 DNA sequence: TGTGCCACCTCTGGGGCAGGGACTAACTATGGCTACACCTTC.

Regarding this clone: The germline gene is not matched at one end of the junction; a read error may be the cause. The chain combines TRBV6-2 or TRBV6-3 with TRBJ2-1; TRBD2 is a possible D gene (6 bases). Germline V lookup: CDR1 MNHEY, CDR2 SVGEGT. CDR3 length: 17 residues. CDR3 nucleotides: TGTGCCAGCAGTTACTGGGATAGGGAGGCCCGGGCCCCGCTGCCGATCTTC. Its translation: CASSYWDREARAPLPIF.

The rearrangement joins TRBV6-5 to TRBJ2-7; 8 positions match TRBD1. CDR3 length: 13 amino acids. Germline V lookup: CDR1 MNHEY, CDR2 SVGAGI. V shed 1 base and J 5 bases; nucleotides not matched to a gene: 1. The CDR3 protein is CASSYWTGNEQYF. CDR3 sequence (DNA): TGTGCCAGCAGTTACTGGACAGGGAACGAGCAGTACTTC.

This clone was picked up a small number of times. This chain uses TRBV5-6 with TRBJ1-1, with D perhaps TRBD1 (5 bases). The germline gives CDR1 SGHDT, CDR2 YYEEEE. The CDR3 is 15 amino acids. V was pared by 4 bases and J by 4 bases, with 17 bases between. CDR3 in amino acids: CASSMRRGGGTEAFF. In DNA form, the CDR3 reads TGTGCCAGCAGCATGAGGAGGGGCGGCGGCACTGAAGCTTTCTTT.